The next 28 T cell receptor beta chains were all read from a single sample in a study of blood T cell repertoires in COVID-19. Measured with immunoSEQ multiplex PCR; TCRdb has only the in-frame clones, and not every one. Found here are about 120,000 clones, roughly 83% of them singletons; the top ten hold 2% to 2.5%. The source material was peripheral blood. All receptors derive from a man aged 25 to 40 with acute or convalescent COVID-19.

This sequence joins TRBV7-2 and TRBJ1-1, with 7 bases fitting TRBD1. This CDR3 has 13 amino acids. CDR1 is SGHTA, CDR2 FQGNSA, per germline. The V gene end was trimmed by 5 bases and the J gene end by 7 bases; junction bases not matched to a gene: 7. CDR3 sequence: CASSGHRGVEAFF. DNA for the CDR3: TGTGCCAGCAGCGGTCACAGGGGTGTTGAAGCTTTCTTT.

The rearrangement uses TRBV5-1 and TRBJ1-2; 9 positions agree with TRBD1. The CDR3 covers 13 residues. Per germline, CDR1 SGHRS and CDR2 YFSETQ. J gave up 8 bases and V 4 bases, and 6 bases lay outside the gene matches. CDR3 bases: TGCGCCAGCAGCGATGCCGGGACAGGGGGCTACACCTTC. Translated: CASSDAGTGGYTF.

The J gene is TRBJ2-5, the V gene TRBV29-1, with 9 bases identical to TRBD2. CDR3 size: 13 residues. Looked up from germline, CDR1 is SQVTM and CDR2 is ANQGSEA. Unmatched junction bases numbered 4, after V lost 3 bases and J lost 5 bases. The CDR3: CSVDSGGGETQYF. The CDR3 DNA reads TGCAGCGTTGATAGCGGGGGCGGGGAGACCCAGTACTTC.

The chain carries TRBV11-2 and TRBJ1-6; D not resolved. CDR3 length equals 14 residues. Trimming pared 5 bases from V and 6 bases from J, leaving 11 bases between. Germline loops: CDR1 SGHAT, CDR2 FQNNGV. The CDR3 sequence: CASSPKTGNSPLHF. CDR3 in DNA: TGTGCCAGCAGCCCGAAAACCGGTAATTCACCCCTCCACTTT.

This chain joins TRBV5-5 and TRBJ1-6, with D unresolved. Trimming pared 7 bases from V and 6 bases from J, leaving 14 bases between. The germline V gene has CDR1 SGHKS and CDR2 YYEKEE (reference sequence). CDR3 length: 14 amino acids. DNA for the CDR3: TGTGCCAGCGACCCGGGAGAGGGTAATTCACCCCTCCACTTT. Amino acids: CASDPGEGNSPLHF.

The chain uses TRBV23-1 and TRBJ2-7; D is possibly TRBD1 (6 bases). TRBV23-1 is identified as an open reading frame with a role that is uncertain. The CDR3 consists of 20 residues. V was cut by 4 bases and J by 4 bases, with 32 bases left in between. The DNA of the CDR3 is TGCGCCAGCAGTCGACTTTCCTACGACCCCGGGACAATCAACAAGTACGAGCAGTACTTC. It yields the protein CASSRLSYDPGTINKYEQYF.

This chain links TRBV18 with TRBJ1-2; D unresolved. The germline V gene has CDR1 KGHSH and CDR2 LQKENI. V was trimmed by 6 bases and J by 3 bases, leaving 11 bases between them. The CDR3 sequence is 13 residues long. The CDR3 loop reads CASSPVGDYGYTF. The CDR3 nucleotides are TGTGCCAGCTCGCCCGTCGGGGACTATGGCTACACCTTC.

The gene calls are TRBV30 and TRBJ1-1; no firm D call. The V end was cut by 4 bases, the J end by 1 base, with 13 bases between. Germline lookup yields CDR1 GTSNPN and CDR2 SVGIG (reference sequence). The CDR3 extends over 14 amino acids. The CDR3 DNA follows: TGTGCCTGGATTTCGTATCAGCGGAACACTGAAGCTTTCTTT. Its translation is CAWISYQRNTEAFF. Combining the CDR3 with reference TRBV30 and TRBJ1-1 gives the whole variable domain SQTIHQWPATLVQPVGSPLSLECTVEGTSNPNLYWYRQAAGRGLQLLFYSVGIGQISSEVPQNLSASRPQDRQFILSSKKLLLSDSGFYLCAWISYQRNTEAFFGQGTRLTVV.

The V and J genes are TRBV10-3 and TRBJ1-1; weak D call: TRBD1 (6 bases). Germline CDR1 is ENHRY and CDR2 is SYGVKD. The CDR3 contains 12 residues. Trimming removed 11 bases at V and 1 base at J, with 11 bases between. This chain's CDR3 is CAATGQNTEAFF. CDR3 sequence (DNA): TGTGCCGCAACGGGACAGAACACTGAAGCTTTCTTT.

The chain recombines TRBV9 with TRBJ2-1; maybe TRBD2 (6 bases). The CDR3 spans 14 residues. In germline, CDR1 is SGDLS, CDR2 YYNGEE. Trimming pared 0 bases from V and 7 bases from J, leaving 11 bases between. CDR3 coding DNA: TGTGCCAGCAGCGTAGCCCCCGGGAGTAATGAGCAGTTCTTC. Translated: CASSVAPGSNEQFF.

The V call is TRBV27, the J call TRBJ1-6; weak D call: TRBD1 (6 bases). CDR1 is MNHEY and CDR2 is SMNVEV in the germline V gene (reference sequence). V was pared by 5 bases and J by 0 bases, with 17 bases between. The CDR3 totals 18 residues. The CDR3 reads CASSLDRRWGSYNSPLHF. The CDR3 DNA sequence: TGTGCCAGCAGTCTCGACAGGAGGTGGGGCTCCTATAATTCACCCCTCCACTTT.

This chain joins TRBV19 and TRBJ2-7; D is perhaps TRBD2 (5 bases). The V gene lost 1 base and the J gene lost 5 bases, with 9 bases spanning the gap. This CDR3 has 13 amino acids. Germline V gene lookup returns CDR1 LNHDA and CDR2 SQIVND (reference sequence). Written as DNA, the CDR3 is TGTGCCAGTAGTATAGGAGCCGGGAACGAGCAGTACGTC. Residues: CASSIGAGNEQYV.

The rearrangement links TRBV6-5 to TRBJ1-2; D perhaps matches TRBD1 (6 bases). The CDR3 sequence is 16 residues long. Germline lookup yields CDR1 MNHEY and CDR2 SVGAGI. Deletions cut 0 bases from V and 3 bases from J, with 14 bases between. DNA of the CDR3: TGTGCCAGCAGTTACTCCGCGCGGGGGGCGGACTATGGCTACACCTTC. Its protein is CASSYSARGADYGYTF.

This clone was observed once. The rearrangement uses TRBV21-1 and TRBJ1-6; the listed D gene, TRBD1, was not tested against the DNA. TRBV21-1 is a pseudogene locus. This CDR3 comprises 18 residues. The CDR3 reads CASSKGGTEESYNSPLHF. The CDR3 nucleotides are TGTGCCAGCAGCAAAGGGGGGACAGAAGAGTCCTATAATTCACCCCTCCACTTT.

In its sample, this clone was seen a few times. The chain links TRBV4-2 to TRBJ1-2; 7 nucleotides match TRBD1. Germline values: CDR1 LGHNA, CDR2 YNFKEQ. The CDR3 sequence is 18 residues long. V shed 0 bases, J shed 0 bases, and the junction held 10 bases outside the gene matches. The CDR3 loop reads CASSQDPDYGTANYGYTF. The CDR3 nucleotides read TGTGCCAGCAGCCAAGATCCCGATTACGGGACAGCTAACTATGGCTACACCTTC.

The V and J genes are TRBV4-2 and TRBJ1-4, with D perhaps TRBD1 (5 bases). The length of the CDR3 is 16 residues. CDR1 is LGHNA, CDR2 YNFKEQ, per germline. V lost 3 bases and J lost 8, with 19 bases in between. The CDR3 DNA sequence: TGTGCCAGCAGCCAGTTCCCAGGGTCGGCGGGAGAAAAACTGTTTTTT. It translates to CASSQFPGSAGEKLFF.

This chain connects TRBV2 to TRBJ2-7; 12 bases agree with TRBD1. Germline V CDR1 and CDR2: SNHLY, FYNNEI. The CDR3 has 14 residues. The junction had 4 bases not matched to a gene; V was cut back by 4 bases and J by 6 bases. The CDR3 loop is CASSVGQGAREQYF. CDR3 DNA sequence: TGTGCCAGCAGTGTGGGACAGGGGGCTCGCGAGCAGTACTTC.

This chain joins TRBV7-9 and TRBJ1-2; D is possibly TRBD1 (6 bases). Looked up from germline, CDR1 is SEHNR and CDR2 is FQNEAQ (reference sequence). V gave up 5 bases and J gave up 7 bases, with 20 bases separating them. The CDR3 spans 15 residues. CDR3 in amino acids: CASSPSAGGGFGYTF. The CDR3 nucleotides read TGTGCCAGCAGCCCATCTGCGGGGGGCGGTTTTGGCTACACCTTC.

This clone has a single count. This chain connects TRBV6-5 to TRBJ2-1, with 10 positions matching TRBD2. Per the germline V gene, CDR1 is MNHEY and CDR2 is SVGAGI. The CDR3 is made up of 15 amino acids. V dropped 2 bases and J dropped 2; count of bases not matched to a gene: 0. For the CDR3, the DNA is TGTGCCAGCAGTTACAGCGGGGGGGCCTACAATGAGCAGTTCTTC. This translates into CASSYSGGAYNEQFF.

CDR3: CASLKGQGNVGTEAFF. Written as DNA, the CDR3 is TGTGCCAGTCTTAAGGGACAGGGGAATGTGGGCACTGAAGCTTTCTTT. The chain joins TRBV19 to TRBJ1-1; 10 positions agree with TRBD1. Trimming cost V 8 bases and J 4 bases; bases outside gene matches: 13. Germline V gene lookup returns CDR1 LNHDA and CDR2 SQIVND (reference sequence). The CDR3 spans 16 residues.

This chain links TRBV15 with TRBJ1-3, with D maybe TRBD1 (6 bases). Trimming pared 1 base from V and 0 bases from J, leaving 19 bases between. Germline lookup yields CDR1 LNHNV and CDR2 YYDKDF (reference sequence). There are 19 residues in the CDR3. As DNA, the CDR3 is TGTGCCACCAGCAGAGGCCTTTTTGACAGGTCCTCCTCTGGAAACACCATATATTTT. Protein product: CATSRGLFDRSSSGNTIYF.

CDR3 in amino acids: CASSAMTAGSELFF. In DNA, the CDR3 is TGTGCCAGCAGTGCAATGACGGCGGGCTCGGAGCTGTTTTTT. The V call is TRBV2, the J call TRBJ2-2; the D gene is possibly TRBD2 (5 bases). Germline-derived CDR1 and CDR2 are SNHLY and FYNNEI. V lost 4 bases and J lost 10, with 16 bases in between. The length of the CDR3 is 14 residues.

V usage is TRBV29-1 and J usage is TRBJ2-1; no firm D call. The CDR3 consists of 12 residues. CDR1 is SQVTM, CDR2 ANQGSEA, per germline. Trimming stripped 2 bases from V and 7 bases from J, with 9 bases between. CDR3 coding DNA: TGCAGCGTTGAATCTCAGACTAATGAGCAGTTCTTC. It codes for CSVESQTNEQFF.

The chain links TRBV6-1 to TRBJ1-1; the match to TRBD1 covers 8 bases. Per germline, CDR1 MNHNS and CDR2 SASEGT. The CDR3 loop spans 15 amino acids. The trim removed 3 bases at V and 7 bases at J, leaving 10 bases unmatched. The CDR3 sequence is CASSDQDRAGVEAFF. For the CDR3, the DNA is TGTGCCAGCAGTGACCAGGACAGGGCGGGCGTTGAAGCTTTCTTT.

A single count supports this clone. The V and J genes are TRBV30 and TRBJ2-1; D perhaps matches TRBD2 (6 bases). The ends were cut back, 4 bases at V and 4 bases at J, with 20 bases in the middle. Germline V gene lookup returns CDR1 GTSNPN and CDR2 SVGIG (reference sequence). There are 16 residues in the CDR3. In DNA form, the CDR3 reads TGTGCCTGGAAGATGTCCGGGGGAGCGTGGTACAATGAGCAGTTCTTC. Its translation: CAWKMSGGAWYNEQFF. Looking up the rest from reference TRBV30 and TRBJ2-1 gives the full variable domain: SQTIHQWPATLVQPVGSPLSLECTVEGTSNPNLYWYRQAAGRGLQLLFYSVGIGQISSEVPQNLSASRPQDRQFILSSKKLLLSDSGFYLCAWKMSGGAWYNEQFFGPGTRLTVL.

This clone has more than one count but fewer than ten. In nucleotides, the CDR3 is TGCGCCAGCAGTATAGGGGCTGGAAACACCATATATTTT. Translated, it gives CASSIGAGNTIYF. The genes are TRBV5-1 and TRBJ1-3, with D possibly TRBD1 on 5 matching bases. The CDR3 is made up of 13 amino acids. CDR1 and CDR2 (germline): SGHRS, YFSETQ. Trimming removed 5 bases at V and 2 bases at J, with 8 bases between.

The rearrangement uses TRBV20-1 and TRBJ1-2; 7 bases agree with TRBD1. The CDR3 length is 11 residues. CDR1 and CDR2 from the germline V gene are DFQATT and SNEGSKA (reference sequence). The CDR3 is CSAGTDYGYTF. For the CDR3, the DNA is TGCAGCGCAGGGACAGACTATGGCTACACCTTC.

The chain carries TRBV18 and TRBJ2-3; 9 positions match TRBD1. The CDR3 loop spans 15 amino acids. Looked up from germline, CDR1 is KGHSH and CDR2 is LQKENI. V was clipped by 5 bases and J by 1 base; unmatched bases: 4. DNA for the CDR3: TGTGCCAGCTCATCCCGGGACAGGGGCACAGATACGCAGTATTTT. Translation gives CASSSRDRGTDTQYF.